Below, one T cell receptor beta chain is given with its context. Antigen specificity is unknown. Clones were read by immunoSEQ multiplex PCR, and TCRdb kept only the in-frame ones, dropping some. Of under 150,000 clones in the sample, around 89% are singletons; the top ten hold 1.7%. Time point defined: peripheral blood 6 weeks after treatment start. The data belong to a study of PD-L1 blockade in urothelial cancer. Study-level information: Blood analysis occurred 3 weeks (second dose) and 6 weeks after treatment start. Blood samples had a median of around 150,000 T cells. The study, taken as a whole, reports: Durable benefit accompanied greater 3-week expansion of tumor-associated blood clones. A below-median TCR clonality in blood before treatment predicted better survival.

Germline CDR1 and CDR2: MNHNS and SASEGT. V was pared by 6 bases and J by 9 bases, with 12 bases between. The CDR3 spans 12 residues. The sample here was PBMCs, taken around atezolizumab (anti-PD-L1) treatment. The chain links TRBV6-1 to TRBJ1-5; D gene uncertain. The TCR sequence derives from a man aged 60 to 69 with urothelial cancer. CDR3 nucleotides: TGTGCCAGCAGCTCGAAGAGTCGGCCCCAGCATTTT. Translating gives CASSSKSRPQHF.